Described below is a single TCR beta chain sequence and its context. Its antigen is currently unknown. The source of the sample is a study of response to subunit inactivated influenza vaccine. Study conclusions and caveats: That few new T cells are recruited by each seasonal influenza vaccination was the authors' suggestion.

Using its own MiXCR run on the RT-PCR reads, TCRdb lists one record per CDR3 protein. The data contain roughly 570,000 distinct CDR3 sequences, 12% to 15% of them singletons. The sample in question was PBMCs from blood, obtained about 11 days after vaccination. This receptor was identified in a man in his fifties who received an inactivated influenza vaccine.

CDR3 sequence reads: CASSYTIGSGNTIYF. The CDR3 region has the DNA TGTGCCAGCAGTTACACCATCGGCTCTGGAAACACCATATATTTT. This chain joins TRBV6-5 and TRBJ1-3; no reliable D call. V lost 2 bases and J lost 0, with 8 bases in between. The CDR3 spans 15 residues. The germline gives CDR1 MNHEY, CDR2 SVGAGI.